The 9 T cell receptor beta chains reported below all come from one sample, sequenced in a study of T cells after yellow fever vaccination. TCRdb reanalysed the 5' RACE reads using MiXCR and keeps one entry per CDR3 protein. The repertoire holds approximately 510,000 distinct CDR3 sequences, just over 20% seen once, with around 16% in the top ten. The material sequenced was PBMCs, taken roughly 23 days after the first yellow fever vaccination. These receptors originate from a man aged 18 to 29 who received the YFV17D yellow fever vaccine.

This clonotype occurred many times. As DNA, the CDR3 is TGTGCCAGCGGGTTGGGACTCCCCTACGAGCAGTACTTC. Protein product: CASGLGLPYEQYF. This chain links TRBV27 with TRBJ2-7; D possibly corresponds to TRBD2 (6 bases). Trimming pared 8 bases from V and 2 bases from J, leaving 13 bases between. The V gene's germline CDR1 is MNHEY and CDR2 SMNVEV (reference sequence). This CDR3 spans 13 amino acids.

In DNA form, the CDR3 reads TGTGCCAGCAGCTTCGCCGAGGGGGGGCGCCCGTATTTT. Translating it yields CASSFAEGGRPYF. This chain links TRBV11-2 with TRBJ2-3; D might be TRBD2 (7 bases). Trimming left V 3 bases short and J 14 bases short, with 18 bases between. The CDR3 consists of 13 residues. Germline V gene lookup returns CDR1 SGHAT and CDR2 FQNNGV. Full variable domain (rest looked up from reference TRBV11-2 and TRBJ2-3): EAGVAQSPRYKIIEKRQSVAFWCNPISGHATLYWYQQILGQGPKLLIQFQNNGVVDDSQLPKDRFSAERLKGVDSTLKIQPAKLEDSAVYLCASSFAEGGRPYFGPGTRLTVL.

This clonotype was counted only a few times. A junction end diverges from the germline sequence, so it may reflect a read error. CDR3 in DNA: TGCGCCAGCAGCCCCGACAACACGGACCCCGTCCACTTC. It is translated as CASSPDNTDPVHF. The gene calls are TRBV5-1 and TRBJ2-5; D not certain. CDR3 length: 13 amino acids. The germline gives CDR1 SGHRS, CDR2 YFSETQ.

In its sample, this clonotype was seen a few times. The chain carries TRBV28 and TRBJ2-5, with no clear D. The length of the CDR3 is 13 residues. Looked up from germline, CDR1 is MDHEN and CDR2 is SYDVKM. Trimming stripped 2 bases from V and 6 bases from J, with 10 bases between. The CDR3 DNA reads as TGTGCCAGCAGTTTAGACCAAGGGAAGACCCAGTACTTC. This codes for CASSLDQGKTQYF.

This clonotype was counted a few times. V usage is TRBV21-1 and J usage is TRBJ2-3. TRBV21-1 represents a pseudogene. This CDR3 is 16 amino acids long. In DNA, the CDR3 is TGTGCCAGCAGCACAGAAGGACCAACCGAGGCAGATACGCAGTATTTT. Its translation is CASSTEGPTEADTQYF.

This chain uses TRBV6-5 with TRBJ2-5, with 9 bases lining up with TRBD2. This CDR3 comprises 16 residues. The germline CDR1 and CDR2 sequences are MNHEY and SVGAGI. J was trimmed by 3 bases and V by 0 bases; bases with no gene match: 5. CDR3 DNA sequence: TGTGCCAGCAGTTACTCAGCGGGGGGTTTGAAAGAGACCCAGTACTTC. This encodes CASSYSAGGLKETQYF.

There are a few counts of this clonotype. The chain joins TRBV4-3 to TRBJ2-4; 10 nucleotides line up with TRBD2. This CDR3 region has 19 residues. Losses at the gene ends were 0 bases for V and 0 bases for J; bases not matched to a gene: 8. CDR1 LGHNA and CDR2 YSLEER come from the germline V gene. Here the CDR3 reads CASSQEGSSGGEAKNIQYF. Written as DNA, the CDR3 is TGCGCCAGCAGCCAAGAGGGGTCTAGCGGGGGTGAAGCCAAAAACATTCAGTACTTC.

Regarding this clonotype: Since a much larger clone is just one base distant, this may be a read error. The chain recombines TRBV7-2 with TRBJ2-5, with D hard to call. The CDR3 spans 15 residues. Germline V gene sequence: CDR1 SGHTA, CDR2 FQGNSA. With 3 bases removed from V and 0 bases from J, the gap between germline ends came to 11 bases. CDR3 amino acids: CASSFAVIYQETQYF. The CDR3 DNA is TGTGCCAGCAGCTTTGCGGTTATTTACCAAGAGACCCAGTACTTC.

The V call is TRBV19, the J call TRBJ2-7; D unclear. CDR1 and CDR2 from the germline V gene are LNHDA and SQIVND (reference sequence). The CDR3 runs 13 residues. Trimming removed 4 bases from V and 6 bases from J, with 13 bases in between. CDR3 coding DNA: TGTGCCAGTAGTAGAGACTTTCTGGGCGAGCAGTACTTC. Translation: CASSRDFLGEQYF.